One and the same sample provided the 10 T cell receptor beta chains below, sequenced in a study of sequential checkpoint blockade in melanoma. TCRdb's copy holds only in-frame clones and misses some; the assay was immunoSEQ multiplex PCR. Here the sample spans 2,000 to 2,500 clones, 20% to 25% being singletons. Documented treatment: randomized to nivolumab then ipilimumab (arm A) or the reverse (arm B). The specimen comprised tumor tissue (inferred from file names), sampled from a patient given nivolumab and ipilimumab in sequence. The source is a human donor with melanoma.

This clone occurred a few times. The chain links TRBV6-8 to TRBJ2-1; the match to TRBD2 covers 10 bases. This CDR3 region has 15 residues. Germline V CDR1 and CDR2: MNHGY, SAAAGT. V lost 4 bases to trimming and J lost 7 bases; unmatched junction nucleotides: 7. The CDR3 DNA follows: TGTGCCAGCAGTTCAAGCGGGGGGGCGAAGAATGAGCAGTTCTTC. This encodes CASSSSGGAKNEQFF.

The chain has TRBV5-1 and TRBJ2-2; TRBD2 agrees at 8 bases. V lost 2 bases and J lost 0; bases outside the gene matches: 3. CDR1 SGHRS and CDR2 YFSETQ come from the germline V gene. There are 16 residues in the CDR3. The CDR3 is CASSLISGANTGELFF. The CDR3 nucleotides are TGCGCCAGCAGCTTAATTAGCGGGGCGAACACCGGGGAGCTGTTTTTT.

The V call is TRBV11-3, the J call TRBJ2-7; D assignment may be TRBD1 or TRBD2 (6 bases each). CDR3 length: 14 residues. Germline lookup yields CDR1 SGHNT and CDR2 YENEEA. Trimming shortened V by 3 bases and J by 5 bases, and 14 bases separated the two germline ends. In DNA form, the CDR3 reads TGTGCCAGCAGCTTCGAGGGGGGCTTCCACGAGCAGTACTTC. This sequence encodes CASSFEGGFHEQYF.

This clone is judged medium-sized. The chain links TRBV28 to TRBJ2-7; no reliable D call. The CDR3 spans 14 residues. The V and J ends lost 2 bases and 1 base respectively, with 9 bases between them. The germline V gene encodes CDR1 MDHEN and CDR2 SYDVKM. The CDR3 loop is CASSLLDLSYEQYF. The CDR3 DNA follows: TGTGCCAGCAGTTTACTTGACCTTTCCTACGAGCAGTACTTC.

This chain uses TRBV6-8 with TRBJ1-1; 7 nucleotides agree with TRBD1. CDR1 is MNHGY, CDR2 SAAAGT, per germline. The CDR3 runs to 13 residues. Germline trimming cut 6 bases from V and 5 bases from J; bases unmatched to any gene: 6. The CDR3 bases are TGTGCCAGCAGCCTGACAGGGAGGACTGAAGCTTTCTTT. Translating it yields CASSLTGRTEAFF.

The chain combines TRBV18 with TRBJ1-2; tentatively, D is TRBD1 (5 bases). The germline gives CDR1 KGHSH, CDR2 LQKENI. The CDR3 has 15 amino acids. V gave up 3 bases and J gave up 3 bases, with 14 bases separating them. CDR3 in DNA: TGTGCCAGCTCACCCGGGGTAGGGGAGGACTATGGCTACACCTTC. It specifies CASSPGVGEDYGYTF.

This clone was seen a few times. J is TRBJ1-2 and V is TRBV6-8; D uncertain. The CDR3 covers 13 residues. CDR1 and CDR2 from the germline V gene are MNHGY and SAAAGT. Trimming stripped 0 bases from V and 6 bases from J, with 8 bases between. CDR3 region: CASSYSERNGYTF. The CDR3 bases are TGTGCCAGCAGTTACTCGGAAAGGAATGGCTACACCTTC.

Concerning this clone: The junction and the germline gene differ at one end; a read error may be behind it. The V gene is TRBV6-4, the J gene TRBJ2-1; D remains ambiguous. This CDR3 comprises 11 residues. Germline V lookup: CDR1 MRHNA, CDR2 SNTAGT. As DNA, the CDR3 is TGTGCCATCAGTGGGGAAAATGAGCAGTTCTTC. Its protein product is CAISGENEQFF.

Written as DNA, the CDR3 is TGTGCCAGCTCATCAATTACCCGGACAGATACGCAGTATTTT. Translation: CASSSITRTDTQYF. The V and J genes are TRBV18 and TRBJ2-3; unclear D gene. Deletions cut 5 bases from V and 3 bases from J, with 12 bases between. The CDR3 length is 14 residues. The germline CDR1 and CDR2 sequences are KGHSH and LQKENI.

This clone occurred a few times. The rearrangement joins TRBV11-3 to TRBJ2-1; 12 bases map to TRBD2. This CDR3 is built from 20 residues. Germline lookup yields CDR1 SGHNT and CDR2 YENEEA. Trimming cost V 4 bases and J 5 bases; bases outside gene matches: 18. The CDR3 DNA reads TGTGCCAGCAGCTACCAAGGCGGACTAGCGGGACCACTCCCCCACAATGAGCAGTTCTTC. Amino acid sequence: CASSYQGGLAGPLPHNEQFF.